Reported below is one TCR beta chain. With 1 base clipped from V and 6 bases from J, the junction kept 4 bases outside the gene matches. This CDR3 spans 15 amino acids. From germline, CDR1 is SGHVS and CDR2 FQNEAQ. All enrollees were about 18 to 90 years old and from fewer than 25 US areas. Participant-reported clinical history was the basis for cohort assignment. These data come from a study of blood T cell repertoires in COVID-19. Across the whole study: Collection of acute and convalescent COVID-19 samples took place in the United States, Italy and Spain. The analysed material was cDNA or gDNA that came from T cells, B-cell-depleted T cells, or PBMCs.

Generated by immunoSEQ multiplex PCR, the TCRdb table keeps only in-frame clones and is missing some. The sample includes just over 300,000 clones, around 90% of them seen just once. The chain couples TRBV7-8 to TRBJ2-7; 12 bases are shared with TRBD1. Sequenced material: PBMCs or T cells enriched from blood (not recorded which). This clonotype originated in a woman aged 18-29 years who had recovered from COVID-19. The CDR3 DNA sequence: TGTGCCAGCAGCTTAGAAGGGACAGGGGGCATCGAGCAGTACTTC. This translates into CASSLEGTGGIEQYF.